A selection of T cell receptor beta chains follows, all from one sample in a study of PD-1 blockade in classical Hodgkin lymphoma. TCRdb's copy holds only in-frame clones and misses some; the assay was immunoSEQ multiplex PCR. This sample carries 20,000 to 25,000 clones, approximately 80% of them seen once, and the ten largest clones take around 8.3%. The sample was peripheral blood mononuclear cells (PBMCs), taken before the second cycle of nivolumab. Every receptor here comes from a human donor with classical Hodgkin lymphoma. Each CDR3 is given with its conserved first and last residue. Fields, in order: V gene, J gene, CDR3 length, D gene, clone size, CDR3 protein, CDR3 DNA. The D gene is left open where the match is weak. Size is stated for part of the rows, as once, few or many counts, or as a class when the clone is expanded.

>TRBV27|TRBJ1-1|13|-|-
CASSLDTNTEAFF
TGTGCCAGCAGTTTAGACACGAACACTGAAGCTTTCTTT
>TRBV6-5|TRBJ2-7|12|-|-
CASSLSTYEQYF
TGTGCCAGCAGTTTGAGCACCTACGAGCAGTACTTC
>TRBV11-1|TRBJ1-2|14|-|-
CASSFLPAAYGYTF
TGTGCCAGCAGCTTCTTACCCGCTGCCTATGGCTACACCTTC
>TRBV2|TRBJ2-5|11|-|few
CASSDRETQYF
TGTGCCAGCAGTGACAGGGAGACCCAGTACTTC
>TRBV10-3|TRBJ2-3|14|-|-
CAIRSDRTTDTQYF
TGTGCCATCAGGTCAGACAGGACCACAGATACGCAGTATTTT
>TRBV19|TRBJ2-7|12|-|-
CATQGGTYEQYF
TGTGCCACCCAGGGGGGTACCTACGAGCAGTACTTC
>TRBV7-9|TRBJ1-6|12|-|-
CASRTVISPLHF
TGTGCCAGCAGGACAGTTATATCACCCCTCCACTTT
>TRBV7-8|TRBJ2-7|17|-|-
CASSQASPGLMSYEQYF
TGTGCCAGCAGCCAGGCTAGTCCGGGTCTTATGTCCTACGAGCAGTACTTC
>TRBV11-2|TRBJ2-7|14|TRBD1|-
CASSPHTGAHEQYF
TGTGCCAGCAGCCCGCACACAGGGGCTCACGAGCAGTACTTC
>TRBV10-3|TRBJ2-1|15|TRBD2|-
CAISETSGDYNEQFF
TGTGCCATCAGTGAGACTAGCGGGGATTACAATGAGCAGTTCTTC
>TRBV18|TRBJ1-5|16|TRBD1|-
CASSPPGQAINQPQHF
TGTGCCAGCTCACCACCGGGACAGGCAATCAATCAGCCCCAGCATTTT
>TRBV10-3|TRBJ1-2|16|-|-
CAISESGTPAFYGYTF
TGTGCCATCAGTGAGTCTGGCACCCCAGCCTTCTATGGCTACACCTTC
>TRBV6-1|TRBJ1-2|15|-|-
CASSEGQVLYYGYTF
TGTGCCAGCAGTGAAGGGCAGGTTTTGTACTATGGCTACACCTTC
>TRBV5-4|TRBJ1-2|13|-|-
CASSLGASYGYTF
TGTGCCAGCAGCTTGGGTGCGAGCTATGGCTACACCTTC
>TRBV2|TRBJ2-5|18|TRBD2|-
CASSAGTSGGDRQETQYF
TGTGCCAGCAGTGCGGGAACTAGCGGGGGAGATCGACAAGAGACCCAGTACTTC
>TRBV7-9|TRBJ2-1|15|-|-
CASSLKGGSYNEQFF
TGTGCCAGCAGCTTAAAAGGGGGCTCCTACAATGAGCAGTTCTTC
>TRBV11-2|TRBJ2-7|16|TRBD2|-
CASSFSGGGIPYEQYF
TGTGCCAGCAGCTTTTCTGGCGGGGGGATACCCTACGAGCAGTACTTC
>TRBV2|TRBJ2-1|16|TRBD2|-
CASSGGLAGYVYEQFF
TGTGCCAGCAGTGGGGGACTAGCGGGGTACGTCTATGAGCAGTTCTTC
>TRBV27|TRBJ2-3|15|TRBD2|-
CASSLLAGGTDTQYF
TGTGCCAGCAGTTTATTGGCGGGGGGCACAGATACGCAGTATTTT
>TRBV7-9|TRBJ2-7|15|TRBD1|once
CASSHLGTGGYEQYF
TGTGCCAGCAGCCACTTGGGAACAGGGGGGTACGAGCAGTACTTC
>TRBV7-6|TRBJ2-3|16|-|-
CASSLRQGIGTDTQYF
TGTGCCAGCAGCTTACGTCAAGGGATTGGCACAGATACGCAGTATTTT
>TRBV18|TRBJ2-7|15|TRBD1|-
CASSPTGTGIYEQYF
TGTGCCAGCTCACCGACCGGGACAGGGATCTACGAGCAGTACTTC
>TRBV11-2|TRBJ2-7|17|-|-
CASSLGGLQEGGYEQYF
TGTGCCAGCAGCTTAGGAGGTTTGCAGGAGGGAGGATACGAGCAGTACTTC
>TRBV19|TRBJ1-2|13|-|-
CASSIGGGDGYTF
TGTGCCAGTAGTATAGGTGGAGGGGACGGCTACACCTTC
>TRBV9|TRBJ2-3|11|-|-
CASSREHTQYF
TGTGCCAGCAGCCGGGAACATACGCAGTATTTT
>TRBV4-3|TRBJ2-1|14|-|-
CASSQVVQFNEQFF
TGCGCCAGCAGCCAAGTGGTTCAATTCAATGAGCAGTTCTTC
>TRBV4-2|TRBJ1-4|15|-|-
CASSQHTGTNEKLFF
TGTGCCAGCAGCCAACACACAGGGACTAATGAAAAACTGTTTTTT
>TRBV10-3|TRBJ2-7|13|-|-
CAISEDILHEQYF
TGTGCCATCAGTGAAGACATCCTCCACGAGCAGTACTTC
>TRBV5-1|TRBJ1-1|15|-|-
CASSLGGGPGTEAFF
TGCGCCAGCAGCTTGGGCGGGGGGCCCGGGACTGAAGCTTTCTTT
>TRBV27|TRBJ2-1|17|TRBD1|-
CASSSYADRVRYNEQFF
TGTGCCAGCAGTTCTTACGCGGACAGGGTCCGGTACAATGAGCAGTTCTTC
>TRBV13|TRBJ1-3|13|-|-
CASTIAGVNTIYF
TGTGCCAGCACCATCGCGGGGGTAAACACCATATATTTT
>TRBV7-9|TRBJ1-2|15|TRBD1|-
CASSSILGDSYGYTF
TGTGCCAGCAGCTCAATCTTAGGGGACAGCTATGGCTACACCTTC
>TRBV15|TRBJ1-3|16|-|-
CATSPGPLGEGNTIYF
TGTGCCACCAGTCCGGGGCCTTTGGGGGAAGGAAACACCATATATTTT
>TRBV29-1|TRBJ2-7|15|-|-
CSVREGQNLAYEQYF
TGCAGCGTTCGAGAGGGGCAAAACCTCGCTTACGAGCAGTACTTC
>TRBV4-3|TRBJ2-7|13|TRBD2|-
CASSQSTSREQYF
TGCGCCAGCAGCCAATCGACTAGCCGCGAGCAGTACTTC
>TRBV5-4|TRBJ2-5|16|-|-
CASSLANEGPGETQYF
TGTGCCAGCAGCTTGGCCAATGAGGGGCCGGGAGAGACCCAGTACTTC
>TRBV28|TRBJ2-2|21|TRBD2|-
CASSLHYESTSGTPHTGELFF
TGTGCCAGCAGTTTACACTACGAATCGACTAGCGGGACTCCGCACACCGGGGAGCTGTTTTTT
>TRBV7-9|TRBJ1-6|16|-|-
CASSLPGETYNSPLHF
TGTGCCAGCAGTCTACCGGGAGAGACCTATAATTCACCCCTCCACTTT
>TRBV7-6|TRBJ2-3|16|TRBD2|once
CASSLRRAGARDTQYF
TGTGCCAGCAGCTTAAGGCGAGCGGGGGCCCGCGATACGCAGTATTTT
>TRBV4-3|TRBJ2-7|16|-|-
CASSQSASLSSYEQYF
TGCGCCAGCAGCCAGAGCGCGAGTCTCAGCTCCTACGAGCAGTACTTC
>TRBV27|TRBJ1-2|16|-|-
CASSLYSRQKPLGYTF
TGTGCCAGCAGTTTATACTCCCGACAGAAACCTCTAGGCTACACCTTC
>TRBV5-5|TRBJ2-3|16|TRBD1|-
CASSPGQGRAVGTQYF
TGTGCCAGCAGCCCCGGACAGGGCCGAGCAGTCGGAACGCAGTATTTT
>TRBV28|TRBJ2-3|15|-|-
CASSLGAGITDTQYF
TGTGCCAGCAGTTTGGGGGCGGGGATCACAGATACGCAGTATTTT
>TRBV19|TRBJ2-7|13|-|few
CASSPVASYEQYF
TGTGCCAGTAGTCCCGTAGCCTCCTACGAGCAGTACTTC
>TRBV13|TRBJ2-7|14|-|-
CASTTGGGGHEQYF
TGTGCCAGCACTACAGGGGGGGGCGGCCACGAGCAGTACTTC
>TRBV14|TRBJ1-2|16|-|-
CASSQDHLGVGYGYTF
TGTGCCAGCAGCCAAGATCATCTGGGGGTTGGCTATGGCTACACCTTC
>TRBV4-1|TRBJ2-3|16|TRBD2|-
CASSQVGSGGTDTQYF
TGCGCCAGCAGCCAAGTCGGTAGCGGGGGTACAGATACGCAGTATTTT
>TRBV28|TRBJ2-3|14|-|-
CASSLWGDTDTQYF
TGTGCCAGCAGTTTATGGGGGGACACAGATACGCAGTATTTT
>TRBV4-2|TRBJ1-5|15|-|-
CASSQDRDGDQPQHF
TGTGCCAGCAGCCAAGATCGGGACGGTGATCAGCCCCAGCATTTT
>TRBV4-3|TRBJ1-1|15|-|-
CASSQDGARNTEAFF
TGCGCCAGCAGCCAAGATGGCGCGAGGAACACTGAAGCTTTCTTT
>TRBV15|TRBJ1-6|15|-|-
CATSSRPSYNSPLHF
TGTGCCACCAGCAGCAGGCCCTCCTATAATTCACCCCTCCACTTT
>TRBV7-2|TRBJ1-6|14|TRBD1|-
CASSRRQGNSPLHF
TGTGCCAGCAGCCGAAGACAGGGTAATTCACCCCTCCACTTT